A selection of T cell receptor beta chains follows, all from one sample in a study of cytomegalovirus exposure and HLA in healthy donors. The data were produced by immunoSEQ multiplex PCR, yet TCRdb's version contains in-frame clones alone and is incomplete. The sample lists about 170,000 clones; around nine tenths were seen once. The source material was PBMCs. These receptors came from a man between 18 and 29 years old in good health and CMV-seropositive. CDR3s include the opening cysteine and the closing phenylalanine or tryptophan.

v_call	cdr3_length	j_call	cdr3_aa
TRBV18	13	TRBJ2-7	CASSPGGQGEQYF
TRBV28	17	TRBJ2-7	CASSFGDTGMRAEEQYF
TRBV10-1	14	TRBJ2-7	CASNGTGASYEQYF
TRBV6-4	15	TRBJ2-1	CASSETVEVSNEQFF
TRBV30	13	TRBJ1-6	CAWTYRDRSPLHF
TRBV30	14	TRBJ2-7	CAWRRRQGDYEQYF
TRBV19	14	TRBJ1-2	CASRKQGANYGYTF
TRBV6-1	14	TRBJ2-7	CASSVQVSSYEQYF
TRBV2	14	TRBJ1-2	CASNGDLTGYGYTF
TRBV27	15	TRBJ2-7	CASSFRGQGFHEQYF
TRBV11-2	18	TRBJ1-1	CASSSPPGAGSMNTEAFF
TRBV18	15	TRBJ1-1	CASSPQGQGGTEAFF
TRBV14	11	TRBJ2-3	CASSQGQGPHF
TRBV29-1	10	TRBJ1-1	CSVANTEAFF
TRBV6-5	15	TRBJ1-1	CATILAPTGNTEAFF
TRBV28	13	TRBJ2-7	CASSLTSGYEQYF
TRBV13	14	TRBJ1-4	CASSLGSMSEKLFF
TRBV2	13	TRBJ2-2	CASLQGNTGELFF
TRBV7-8	13	TRBJ2-7	CASRGSGLYEQYF
TRBV13	13	TRBJ2-7	CASSGPNSYEQYF
TRBV7-8	14	TRBJ2-7	CASSPPAGPYEQYF
TRBV18	17	TRBJ1-1	CASSPPATGISRTEAFF
TRBV2	16	TRBJ2-6	CAGHESGVPGANVLTF
TRBV7-2	15	TRBJ2-1	CASSLGRASYNEQFF
TRBV5-1	13	TRBJ1-1	CASSLTVNTEAFF
TRBV4-3	16	TRBJ2-7	CASSQESPGQGYEQYF
TRBV7-8	16	TRBJ2-3	CASSLNGAGKADTQYF
TRBV9	14	TRBJ2-7	CASSVSGRTYEQYF
TRBV2	15	TRBJ2-5	CASSRPNQGQETQYF
TRBV2	14	TRBJ1-4	CASSDKGFNEKLFF
TRBV10-2	13	TRBJ1-2	CASRDRTGGWVAF
TRBV18	12	TRBJ2-7	CASSPRGYEQYF
TRBV4-2	16	TRBJ2-5	CASSRFLAGRRETQYF
TRBV13	15	TRBJ2-3	CASSLEAHNTDTQYF
TRBV5-1	16	TRBJ1-5	CASSLEPTIGNQPQHF
TRBV9	16	TRBJ2-7	CASSPRAGTTAYEQYF
TRBV13	15	TRBJ1-2	CASSPAGGHFWGYTF
TRBV4-1	15	TRBJ2-7	CASSQVSAGTYEQYF
TRBV28	11	TRBJ1-2	CASSLEGVHTF
TRBV6-5	16	TRBJ2-1	CASSYSSGTTGNEQFF